The 7 T cell receptor beta chains below come from one sample, sequenced in a study of shared clonotypes between healthy human individuals. This table comes from immunoSEQ multiplex PCR, and its TCRdb copy is limited to in-frame clones, with some not included. The data show some 1.1 million clones, roughly 77% seen once. The sequencing sample was made of memory CD4+ T cells from PBMCs. Documented subset: CD45RA-negative fraction. Receptors originate from a man in his late teens or twenties in good health. Some clones in this sample may be carry-over from other donors' samples.

This clone appeared once. The chain combines TRBV18 with TRBJ2-7, with TRBD2 as a possible D gene (6 bases). The CDR3 totals 15 residues. Germline lookup yields CDR1 KGHSH and CDR2 LQKENI. Trimming took off 0 bases at V and 1 base at J, with 10 bases between the two ends. CDR3 sequence: CASSPPERGSYEQYF. The CDR3 bases are TGTGCCAGCTCACCACCAGAACGGGGGTCCTACGAGCAGTACTTC.

The chain couples TRBV6-1 to TRBJ1-3; TRBD1 aligns across 8 bases. V shed 4 bases, J shed 2 bases, and the junction held 7 bases outside the gene matches. In germline, CDR1 is MNHNS, CDR2 SASEGT. CDR3 size: 16 residues. DNA for the CDR3: TGTGCCAGCAGTGTTAGGACAGGGAGGGCTGGAAACACCATATATTTT. It specifies CASSVRTGRAGNTIYF.

This chain's CDR3 is CASSPIQRGRAARVGNEQFF. In DNA, the CDR3 is TGTGCCAGCTCACCAATACAGCGCGGGAGGGCCGCGAGGGTTGGCAATGAGCAGTTCTTC. The chain has TRBV18 and TRBJ2-1; 9 positions agree with TRBD2. Looked up from germline, CDR1 is KGHSH and CDR2 is LQKENI. The CDR3 consists of 20 residues. Trimming at V came to 2 bases and at J to 6 bases, leaving 20 bases not matched to a gene.

Turning to this clone: Additional DNA sequences in this sample encode the identical CDR3. V gene TRBV28 combines with J gene TRBJ2-3; 14 bases fit TRBD2. J was trimmed by 3 bases and V by 5 bases; bases with no gene match: 4. This CDR3 has 16 residues. The germline CDR1 and CDR2 sequences are MDHEN and SYDVKM. CDR3 sequence (DNA): TGTGCCAGCAGTCTCGGGACTAGCGGGAGTACAGATACGCAGTATTTT. Translated: CASSLGTSGSTDTQYF. The variable domain in full, completed from reference TRBV28 and TRBJ2-3, reads DVKVTQSSRYLVKRTGEKVFLECVQDMDHENMFWYRQDPGLGLRLIYFSYDVKMKEKGDIPEGYSVSREKKERFSLILESASTNQTSMYLCASSLGTSGSTDTQYFGPGTRLTVL.

This chain joins TRBV6-6 and TRBJ1-2; TRBD1 matches 10 bases. Trimming cost V 5 bases and J 8 bases; bases outside gene matches: 5. CDR3 length: 13 residues. Germline loops: CDR1 MNHNY, CDR2 SVGAGI (reference sequence). DNA of the CDR3: TGTGCCAGCAGTCGGGACAGGGGCGGGGGCTACACCTTC. This codes for CASSRDRGGGYTF.

V and J are TRBV28 and TRBJ2-4, with a possible D match to TRBD1 (5 bases). V was pared by 5 bases and J by 0 bases, with 17 bases between. Per germline, CDR1 MDHEN and CDR2 SYDVKM. The CDR3 has 17 residues. The CDR3 loop is CASSAETGPRAKNIQYF. CDR3 nucleotide sequence: TGTGCCAGCAGTGCAGAAACAGGACCTAGAGCCAAAAACATTCAGTACTTC. The complete variable domain, with remaining parts taken from reference TRBV28 and TRBJ2-4, reads DVKVTQSSRYLVKRTGEKVFLECVQDMDHENMFWYRQDPGLGLRLIYFSYDVKMKEKGDIPEGYSVSREKKERFSLILESASTNQTSMYLCASSAETGPRAKNIQYFGAGTRLSVL.

The chain recombines TRBV4-1 with TRBJ2-1, with D possibly TRBD2 on 6 matching bases. The V end was cut by 6 bases, the J end by 10 bases, with 16 bases between. Germline CDR1 MGHRA, CDR2 YSYEKL. This CDR3 is 13 amino acids long. The CDR3 DNA is TGCGCCAGCAGACACTCCGGGACTGTGGAGCAGTTCTTC. It is translated as CASRHSGTVEQFF.